Sequencing of this TCR beta chain was carried out in a study of CD8 T cells in Susac syndrome. Random-hexamer reverse transcription was applied to about 0.45 to 1 ug RNA. TCRdb ran MiXCR on the immunoSEQ multiplex PCR reads and lists one entry per CDR3 protein. The table shows fewer than 35,000 distinct CDR3 sequences, with less than 95% occurring only once. CDR3 length: 15 residues. Germline V gene sequence: CDR1 SNHLY, CDR2 FYNNEI. The junction had 11 bases not matched to a gene; V was cut back by 11 bases and J by 7 bases. The TCR was taken from a human donor in good health. This chain links TRBV2 with TRBJ1-6; 10 nucleotides match TRBD1. The sequencing sample was made of CD8+ T cells from PBMCs. Written as DNA, the CDR3 is TGTGCCGGTGACAGGGGGCGACAAAAAAATTCACCCCTCCACTTT. This encodes CAGDRGRQKNSPLHF. Together with reference TRBV2 and TRBJ1-6, the CDR3 gives the full variable domain: EPEVTQTPSHQVTQMGQEVILRCVPISNHLYFYWYRQILGQKVEFLVSFYNNEISEKSEIFDDQFSVERPDGSNFTLKIRSTKLEDSAMYFCAGDRGRQKNSPLHFGNGTRLTVT.